Listed below are T cell receptor beta chains from one sample, sequenced in a study of cytotoxic CD8 clonotypes in ibrutinib-treated CLL. Using immunoSEQ multiplex PCR, the repertoire was profiled, and TCRdb retains in-frame clones only, with some absent. The table shows hundreds of thousands of clones, with around 66% occurring only once. Sequenced here: PBMCs, sampled after 36 months of ibrutinib treatment. The origin of the receptors is a human donor with chronic lymphocytic leukemia. The CDR3 runs from the conserved cysteine through the conserved F or W. The order of the fields is clone size, J gene, D gene, V gene, CDR3 protein, CDR3 DNA. D genes are given only for firm matches. Clone size is not always given. Where it is, it says once, few, many or a class for expanded clones.

abundance: once; j_gene: TRBJ1-1; d_gene: -; v_gene: TRBV10-3; CDR3aa: CAIREGTEAFF; CDR3nt: TGTGCCATCCGAGAGGGCACTGAAGCTTTCTTT
abundance: -; j_gene: TRBJ2-5; d_gene: TRBD1; v_gene: TRBV18; CDR3aa: CASSPLRGHLRETQYF; CDR3nt: TGTGCCAGCTCACCACTCAGGGGGCATTTGAGAGAGACCCAGTACTTC
abundance: -; j_gene: TRBJ1-1; d_gene: -; v_gene: TRBV19; CDR3aa: CASKRGAVNTEAFF; CDR3nt: TGTGCCAGTAAACGAGGGGCGGTGAACACTGAAGCTTTCTTT
abundance: -; j_gene: TRBJ2-6; d_gene: TRBD2; v_gene: TRBV5-1; CDR3aa: CASSLAGGHSSGANVLTF; CDR3nt: TGCGCCAGCAGCCTAGCGGGGGGCCATTCCTCTGGGGCCAACGTCCTGACTTTC
abundance: few; j_gene: TRBJ1-2; d_gene: TRBD1; v_gene: TRBV28; CDR3aa: CASSNGQDGYTF; CDR3nt: TGTGCCAGCAGTAACGGACAGGATGGCTACACCTTC
abundance: -; j_gene: TRBJ2-5; d_gene: -; v_gene: TRBV19; CDR3aa: CASSAGVLETQYF; CDR3nt: TGTGCCAGTAGTGCAGGGGTCCTCGAGACCCAGTACTTC
abundance: -; j_gene: TRBJ2-7; d_gene: TRBD2; v_gene: TRBV5-1; CDR3aa: CASSSGTSGTYEQYF; CDR3nt: TGCGCCAGCAGCTCCGGGACTAGCGGAACCTACGAGCAGTACTTC
abundance: -; j_gene: TRBJ2-5; d_gene: TRBD2; v_gene: TRBV15; CDR3aa: CATSSPAGEGETQYF; CDR3nt: TGTGCCACCAGCAGTCCAGCGGGAGAGGGTGAGACCCAGTACTTC
abundance: -; j_gene: TRBJ1-6; d_gene: -; v_gene: TRBV9; CDR3aa: CASSAQHYNSPLHF; CDR3nt: TGTGCCAGCAGCGCCCAGCACTATAATTCACCCCTCCACTTT
abundance: -; j_gene: TRBJ2-7; d_gene: -; v_gene: TRBV7-2; CDR3aa: CASSLAATAYEQYF; CDR3nt: TGTGCCAGCAGCTTAGCGGCTACTGCCTACGAGCAGTACTTC
abundance: -; j_gene: TRBJ1-5; d_gene: -; v_gene: TRBV28; CDR3aa: CASRPGRGLYQPQHF; CDR3nt: TGTGCCAGCAGGCCCGGCCGGGGGTTATATCAGCCCCAGCATTTT
abundance: few; j_gene: TRBJ2-1; d_gene: TRBD2; v_gene: TRBV7-9; CDR3aa: CASSSGLANEQFF; CDR3nt: TGTGCCAGCAGCTCTGGACTAGCCAATGAGCAGTTCTTC
abundance: -; j_gene: TRBJ2-1; d_gene: -; v_gene: TRBV4-1; CDR3aa: CASSHLRTGNNEQFF; CDR3nt: TGCGCCAGCAGCCACCTAAGGACGGGCAACAATGAGCAGTTCTTC
abundance: once; j_gene: TRBJ2-1; d_gene: -; v_gene: TRBV7-6; CDR3aa: CASSLRPSQGEQFF; CDR3nt: TGTGCCAGCAGCTTAAGACCCAGCCAGGGCGAGCAGTTCTTC